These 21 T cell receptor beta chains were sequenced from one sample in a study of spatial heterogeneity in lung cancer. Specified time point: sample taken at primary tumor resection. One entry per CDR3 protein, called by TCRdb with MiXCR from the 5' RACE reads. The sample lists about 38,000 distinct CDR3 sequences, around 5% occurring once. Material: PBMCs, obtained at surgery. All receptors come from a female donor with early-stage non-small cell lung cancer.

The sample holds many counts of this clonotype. In DNA, the CDR3 is TGTGCCAGCAGCTCTGGACAGGGACGGGCGGGTCGCAATCAGCCCCAGCATTTT. This sequence encodes CASSSGQGRAGRNQPQHF. This rearrangement joins TRBV28 to TRBJ1-5; TRBD1 agrees at 8 bases. CDR1 and CDR2 (germline): MDHEN, SYDVKM. Trimming cost V 6 bases and J 2 bases; bases outside gene matches: 15. There are 18 residues in the CDR3.

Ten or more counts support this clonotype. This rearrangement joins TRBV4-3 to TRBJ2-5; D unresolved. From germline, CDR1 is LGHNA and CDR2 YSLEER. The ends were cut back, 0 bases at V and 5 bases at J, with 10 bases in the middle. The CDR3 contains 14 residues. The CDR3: CASSQDGRLETQYF. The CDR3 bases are TGCGCCAGCAGCCAAGATGGCAGGCTGGAGACCCAGTACTTC.

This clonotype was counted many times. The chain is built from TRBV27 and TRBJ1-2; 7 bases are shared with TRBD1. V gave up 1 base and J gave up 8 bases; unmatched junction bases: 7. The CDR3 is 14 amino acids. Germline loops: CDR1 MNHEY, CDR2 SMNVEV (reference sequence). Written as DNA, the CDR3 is TGTGCCAGCAGTTTATGGGGACAGCTCAGCGGCTACACCTTC. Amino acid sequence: CASSLWGQLSGYTF.

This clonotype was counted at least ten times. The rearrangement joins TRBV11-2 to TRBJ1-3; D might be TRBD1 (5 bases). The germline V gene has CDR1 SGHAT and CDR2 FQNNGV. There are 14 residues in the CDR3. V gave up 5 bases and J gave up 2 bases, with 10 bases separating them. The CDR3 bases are TGTGCCAGCAGCCCTACGGGGCCTGGAAACACCATATATTTT. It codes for CASSPTGPGNTIYF.

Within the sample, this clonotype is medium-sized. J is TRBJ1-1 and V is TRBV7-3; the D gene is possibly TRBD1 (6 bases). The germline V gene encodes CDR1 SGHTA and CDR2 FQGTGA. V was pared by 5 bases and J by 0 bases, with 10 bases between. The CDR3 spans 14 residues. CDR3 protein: CASSIGQMNTEAFF. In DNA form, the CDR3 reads TGTGCCAGCAGCATCGGACAGATGAACACTGAAGCTTTCTTT.

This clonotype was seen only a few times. CDR3 DNA: TGTGCCAGCAGCTTGGGGTGGGGGCAAACAGATACGCAGTATTTT. This sequence encodes CASSLGWGQTDTQYF. V is TRBV5-6 and J is TRBJ2-3, with D possibly TRBD1 on 6 matching bases. From germline, CDR1 is SGHDT and CDR2 YYEEEE. Trimming cost V 0 bases and J 3 bases, with 11 bases left between them. The CDR3 contains 15 residues.

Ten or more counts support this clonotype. The CDR3 sequence is CASRMGSLETQYF. CDR3 coding DNA: TGTGCCAGCAGGATGGGAAGCCTTGAGACCCAGTACTTC. The chain recombines TRBV7-2 with TRBJ2-5; D unclear. Germline V gene data show CDR1 as SGHTA and CDR2 as FQGNSA. V was clipped by 6 bases and J by 5 bases, with 13 bases between them. There are 13 residues in the CDR3.

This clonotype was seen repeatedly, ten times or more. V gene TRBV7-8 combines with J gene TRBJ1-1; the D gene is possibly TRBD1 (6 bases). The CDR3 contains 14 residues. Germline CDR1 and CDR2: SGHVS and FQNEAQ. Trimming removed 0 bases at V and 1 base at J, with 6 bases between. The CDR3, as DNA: TGTGCCAGCAGCTTAGCGGGACAGAACACTGAAGCTTTCTTT. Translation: CASSLAGQNTEAFF.

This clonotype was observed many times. Written as DNA, the CDR3 is TGTGCCACCAGCAGAGTAGTAGACGGTTATGAAAAACTGTTTTTT. Translation gives CATSRVVDGYEKLFF. The chain links TRBV15 to TRBJ1-4; D remains unclear. Trimming cost V 1 base and J 6 bases, with 12 bases left between them. Germline CDR1 reads LNHNV; CDR2 reads YYDKDF (reference sequence). The CDR3 extends over 15 amino acids.

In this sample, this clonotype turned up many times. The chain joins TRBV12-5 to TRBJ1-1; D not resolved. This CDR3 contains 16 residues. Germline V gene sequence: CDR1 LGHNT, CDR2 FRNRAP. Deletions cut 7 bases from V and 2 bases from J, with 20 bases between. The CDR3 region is CASEAPVGTTNTEAFF. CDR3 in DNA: TGTGCTAGTGAGGCCCCGGTGGGCACAACAAACACTGAAGCTTTCTTT.

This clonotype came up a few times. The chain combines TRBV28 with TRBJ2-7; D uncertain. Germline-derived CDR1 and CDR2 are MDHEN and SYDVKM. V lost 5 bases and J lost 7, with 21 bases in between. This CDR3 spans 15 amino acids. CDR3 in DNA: TGTGCCAGCAGTACGCCCCCGCCCCGAGAAAGGGAGCAGTACTTC. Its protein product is CASSTPPPREREQYF.

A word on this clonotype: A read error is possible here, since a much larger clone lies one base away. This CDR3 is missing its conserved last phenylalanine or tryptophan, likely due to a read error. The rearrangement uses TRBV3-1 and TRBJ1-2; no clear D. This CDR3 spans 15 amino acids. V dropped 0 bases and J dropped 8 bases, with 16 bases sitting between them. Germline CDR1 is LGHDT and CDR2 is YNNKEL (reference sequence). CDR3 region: CASSQDFFGGTGYTS. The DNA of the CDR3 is TGTGCCAGCAGCCAAGATTTTTTCGGAGGAACGGGCTACACCTCC.

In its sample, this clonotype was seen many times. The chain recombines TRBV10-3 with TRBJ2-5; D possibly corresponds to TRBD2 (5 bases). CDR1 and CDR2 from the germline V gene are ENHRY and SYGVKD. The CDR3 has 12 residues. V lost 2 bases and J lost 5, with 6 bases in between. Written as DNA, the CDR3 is TGTGCCATCAGTGAGCGAGGGGAGACCCAGTACTTC. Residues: CAISERGETQYF.

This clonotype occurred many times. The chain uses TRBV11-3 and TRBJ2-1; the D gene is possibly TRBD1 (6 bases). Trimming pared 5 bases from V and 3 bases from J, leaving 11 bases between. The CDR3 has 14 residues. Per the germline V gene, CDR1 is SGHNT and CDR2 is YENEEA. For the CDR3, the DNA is TGTGCCAGCAGCGGGGGACAAATCTACAATGAGCAGTTCTTC. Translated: CASSGGQIYNEQFF.

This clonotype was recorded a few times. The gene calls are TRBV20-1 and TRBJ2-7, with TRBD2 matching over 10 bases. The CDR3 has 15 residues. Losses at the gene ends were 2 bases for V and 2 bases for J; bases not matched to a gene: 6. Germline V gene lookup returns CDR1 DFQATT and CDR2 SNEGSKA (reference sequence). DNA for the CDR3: TGCAGTGCTAGAAACTTAGCGGGGGGACCCTACGAGCAGTACTTC. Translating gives CSARNLAGGPYEQYF.

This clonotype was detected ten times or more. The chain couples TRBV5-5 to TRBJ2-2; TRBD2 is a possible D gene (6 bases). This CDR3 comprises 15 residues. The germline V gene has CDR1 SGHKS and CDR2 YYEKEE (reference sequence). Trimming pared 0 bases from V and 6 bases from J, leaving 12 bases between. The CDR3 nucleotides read TGTGCCAGCAGCTTGGGCGGGGTTCAGGCCGGGGAGCTGTTTTTT. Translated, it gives CASSLGGVQAGELFF.

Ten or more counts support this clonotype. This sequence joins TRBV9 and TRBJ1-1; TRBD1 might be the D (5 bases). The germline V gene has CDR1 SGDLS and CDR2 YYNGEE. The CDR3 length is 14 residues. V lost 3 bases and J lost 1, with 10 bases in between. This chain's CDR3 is CASSATTGNTEAFF. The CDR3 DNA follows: TGTGCCAGCAGCGCAACCACAGGGAACACTGAAGCTTTCTTT.

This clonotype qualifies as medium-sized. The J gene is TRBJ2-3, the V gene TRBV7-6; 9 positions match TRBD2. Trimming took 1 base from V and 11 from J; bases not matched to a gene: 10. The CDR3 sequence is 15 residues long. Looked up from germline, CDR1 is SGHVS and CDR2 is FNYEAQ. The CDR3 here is CASSLEAGGLFGQYF. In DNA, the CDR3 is TGTGCCAGCAGCTTAGAGGCGGGGGGGCTTTTCGGGCAGTATTTT. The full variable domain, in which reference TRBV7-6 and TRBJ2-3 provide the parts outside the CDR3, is GAGVSQSPRYKVTKRGQDVALRCDPISGHVSLYWYRQALGQGPEFLTYFNYEAQQDKSGLPNDRFSAERPEGSISTLTIQRTEQRDSAMYRCASSLEAGGLFGQYFGPGTRLTVL.

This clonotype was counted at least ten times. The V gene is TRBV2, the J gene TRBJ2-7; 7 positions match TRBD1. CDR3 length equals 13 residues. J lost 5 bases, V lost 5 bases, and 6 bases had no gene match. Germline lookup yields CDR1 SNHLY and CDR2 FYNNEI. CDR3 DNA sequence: TGTGCCAGCAGTACGACAGGGAGCGACGAGCAGTACTTC. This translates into CASSTTGSDEQYF.

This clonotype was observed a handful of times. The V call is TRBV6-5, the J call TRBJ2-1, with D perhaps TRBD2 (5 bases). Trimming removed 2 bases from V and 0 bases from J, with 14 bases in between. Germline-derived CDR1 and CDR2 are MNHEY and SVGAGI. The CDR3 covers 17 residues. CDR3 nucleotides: TGTGCCAGCAGTTACCGGAAGCGGAGGAGCTCCTACAATGAGCAGTTCTTC. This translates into CASSYRKRRSSYNEQFF.

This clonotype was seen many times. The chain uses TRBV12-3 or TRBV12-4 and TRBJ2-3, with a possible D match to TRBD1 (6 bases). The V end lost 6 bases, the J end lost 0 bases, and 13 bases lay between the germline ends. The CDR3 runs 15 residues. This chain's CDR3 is CASSPTGTSTDTQYF. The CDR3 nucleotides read TGTGCCAGCAGCCCTACAGGGACGAGCACAGATACGCAGTATTTT.